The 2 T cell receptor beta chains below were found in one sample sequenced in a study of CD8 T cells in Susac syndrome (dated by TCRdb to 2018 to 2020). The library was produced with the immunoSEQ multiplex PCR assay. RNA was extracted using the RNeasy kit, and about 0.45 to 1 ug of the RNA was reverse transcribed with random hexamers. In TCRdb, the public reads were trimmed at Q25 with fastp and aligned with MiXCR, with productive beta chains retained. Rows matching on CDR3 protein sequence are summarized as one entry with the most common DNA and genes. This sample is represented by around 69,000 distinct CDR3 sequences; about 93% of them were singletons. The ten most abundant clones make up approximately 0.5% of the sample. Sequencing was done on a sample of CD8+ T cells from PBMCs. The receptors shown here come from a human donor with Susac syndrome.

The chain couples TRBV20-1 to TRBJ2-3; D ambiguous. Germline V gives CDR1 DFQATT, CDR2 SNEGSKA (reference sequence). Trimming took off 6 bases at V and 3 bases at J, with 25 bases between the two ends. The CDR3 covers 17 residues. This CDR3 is CSAPEVFIALGTDTQYF. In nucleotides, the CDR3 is TGCAGTGCCCCCGAAGTGTTCATTGCCCTAGGGACAGATACGCAGTATTTT.

For the CDR3, the DNA is TGTGCCAGCAGCTTAGTGAGGGGACTAGCCTCGGTCTTAGTGGAGAATGAGCAGTTCTTC. As protein: CASSLVRGLASVLVENEQFF. The V gene is TRBV11-2, the J gene TRBJ2-1, with TRBD2 identical over 9 bases. J was trimmed by 7 bases and V by 1 base; bases with no gene match: 20. Germline V CDR1 and CDR2: SGHAT, FQNNGV. CDR3 size: 20 residues.